This TCR beta chain originates from a study of blood T cell repertoires in COVID-19. Using immunoSEQ multiplex PCR, the repertoire was profiled, and TCRdb retains in-frame clones only, with some absent. The sample includes tens of thousands of clones, 83% of them seen just once. Deletions cut 2 bases from V and 6 bases from J, with 12 bases between. Germline V gives CDR1 SGHKS, CDR2 YYEKEE (reference sequence). The CDR3 sequence is 13 residues long. The sequenced sample consisted of peripheral blood. This chain joins TRBV5-5 and TRBJ2-7, with no clear D. The TCR was taken from a man at least 80 years old with acute or convalescent COVID-19. CDR3: CASSFASTPEQYF. DNA for the CDR3: TGTGCCAGCAGCTTCGCGAGTACCCCCGAGCAGTACTTC.